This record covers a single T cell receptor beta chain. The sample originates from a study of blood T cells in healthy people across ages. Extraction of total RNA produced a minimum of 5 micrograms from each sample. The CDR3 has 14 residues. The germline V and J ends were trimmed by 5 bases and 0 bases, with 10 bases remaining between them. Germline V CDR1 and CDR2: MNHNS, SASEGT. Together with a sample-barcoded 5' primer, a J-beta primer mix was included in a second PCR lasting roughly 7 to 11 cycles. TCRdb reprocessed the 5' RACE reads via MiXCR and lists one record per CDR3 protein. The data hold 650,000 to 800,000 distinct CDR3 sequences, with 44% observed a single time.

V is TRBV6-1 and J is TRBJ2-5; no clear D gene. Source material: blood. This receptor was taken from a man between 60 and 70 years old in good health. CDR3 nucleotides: TGTGCCAGCAGTAGGTACCGGAACCAAGAGACCCAGTACTTC. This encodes CASSRYRNQETQYF.